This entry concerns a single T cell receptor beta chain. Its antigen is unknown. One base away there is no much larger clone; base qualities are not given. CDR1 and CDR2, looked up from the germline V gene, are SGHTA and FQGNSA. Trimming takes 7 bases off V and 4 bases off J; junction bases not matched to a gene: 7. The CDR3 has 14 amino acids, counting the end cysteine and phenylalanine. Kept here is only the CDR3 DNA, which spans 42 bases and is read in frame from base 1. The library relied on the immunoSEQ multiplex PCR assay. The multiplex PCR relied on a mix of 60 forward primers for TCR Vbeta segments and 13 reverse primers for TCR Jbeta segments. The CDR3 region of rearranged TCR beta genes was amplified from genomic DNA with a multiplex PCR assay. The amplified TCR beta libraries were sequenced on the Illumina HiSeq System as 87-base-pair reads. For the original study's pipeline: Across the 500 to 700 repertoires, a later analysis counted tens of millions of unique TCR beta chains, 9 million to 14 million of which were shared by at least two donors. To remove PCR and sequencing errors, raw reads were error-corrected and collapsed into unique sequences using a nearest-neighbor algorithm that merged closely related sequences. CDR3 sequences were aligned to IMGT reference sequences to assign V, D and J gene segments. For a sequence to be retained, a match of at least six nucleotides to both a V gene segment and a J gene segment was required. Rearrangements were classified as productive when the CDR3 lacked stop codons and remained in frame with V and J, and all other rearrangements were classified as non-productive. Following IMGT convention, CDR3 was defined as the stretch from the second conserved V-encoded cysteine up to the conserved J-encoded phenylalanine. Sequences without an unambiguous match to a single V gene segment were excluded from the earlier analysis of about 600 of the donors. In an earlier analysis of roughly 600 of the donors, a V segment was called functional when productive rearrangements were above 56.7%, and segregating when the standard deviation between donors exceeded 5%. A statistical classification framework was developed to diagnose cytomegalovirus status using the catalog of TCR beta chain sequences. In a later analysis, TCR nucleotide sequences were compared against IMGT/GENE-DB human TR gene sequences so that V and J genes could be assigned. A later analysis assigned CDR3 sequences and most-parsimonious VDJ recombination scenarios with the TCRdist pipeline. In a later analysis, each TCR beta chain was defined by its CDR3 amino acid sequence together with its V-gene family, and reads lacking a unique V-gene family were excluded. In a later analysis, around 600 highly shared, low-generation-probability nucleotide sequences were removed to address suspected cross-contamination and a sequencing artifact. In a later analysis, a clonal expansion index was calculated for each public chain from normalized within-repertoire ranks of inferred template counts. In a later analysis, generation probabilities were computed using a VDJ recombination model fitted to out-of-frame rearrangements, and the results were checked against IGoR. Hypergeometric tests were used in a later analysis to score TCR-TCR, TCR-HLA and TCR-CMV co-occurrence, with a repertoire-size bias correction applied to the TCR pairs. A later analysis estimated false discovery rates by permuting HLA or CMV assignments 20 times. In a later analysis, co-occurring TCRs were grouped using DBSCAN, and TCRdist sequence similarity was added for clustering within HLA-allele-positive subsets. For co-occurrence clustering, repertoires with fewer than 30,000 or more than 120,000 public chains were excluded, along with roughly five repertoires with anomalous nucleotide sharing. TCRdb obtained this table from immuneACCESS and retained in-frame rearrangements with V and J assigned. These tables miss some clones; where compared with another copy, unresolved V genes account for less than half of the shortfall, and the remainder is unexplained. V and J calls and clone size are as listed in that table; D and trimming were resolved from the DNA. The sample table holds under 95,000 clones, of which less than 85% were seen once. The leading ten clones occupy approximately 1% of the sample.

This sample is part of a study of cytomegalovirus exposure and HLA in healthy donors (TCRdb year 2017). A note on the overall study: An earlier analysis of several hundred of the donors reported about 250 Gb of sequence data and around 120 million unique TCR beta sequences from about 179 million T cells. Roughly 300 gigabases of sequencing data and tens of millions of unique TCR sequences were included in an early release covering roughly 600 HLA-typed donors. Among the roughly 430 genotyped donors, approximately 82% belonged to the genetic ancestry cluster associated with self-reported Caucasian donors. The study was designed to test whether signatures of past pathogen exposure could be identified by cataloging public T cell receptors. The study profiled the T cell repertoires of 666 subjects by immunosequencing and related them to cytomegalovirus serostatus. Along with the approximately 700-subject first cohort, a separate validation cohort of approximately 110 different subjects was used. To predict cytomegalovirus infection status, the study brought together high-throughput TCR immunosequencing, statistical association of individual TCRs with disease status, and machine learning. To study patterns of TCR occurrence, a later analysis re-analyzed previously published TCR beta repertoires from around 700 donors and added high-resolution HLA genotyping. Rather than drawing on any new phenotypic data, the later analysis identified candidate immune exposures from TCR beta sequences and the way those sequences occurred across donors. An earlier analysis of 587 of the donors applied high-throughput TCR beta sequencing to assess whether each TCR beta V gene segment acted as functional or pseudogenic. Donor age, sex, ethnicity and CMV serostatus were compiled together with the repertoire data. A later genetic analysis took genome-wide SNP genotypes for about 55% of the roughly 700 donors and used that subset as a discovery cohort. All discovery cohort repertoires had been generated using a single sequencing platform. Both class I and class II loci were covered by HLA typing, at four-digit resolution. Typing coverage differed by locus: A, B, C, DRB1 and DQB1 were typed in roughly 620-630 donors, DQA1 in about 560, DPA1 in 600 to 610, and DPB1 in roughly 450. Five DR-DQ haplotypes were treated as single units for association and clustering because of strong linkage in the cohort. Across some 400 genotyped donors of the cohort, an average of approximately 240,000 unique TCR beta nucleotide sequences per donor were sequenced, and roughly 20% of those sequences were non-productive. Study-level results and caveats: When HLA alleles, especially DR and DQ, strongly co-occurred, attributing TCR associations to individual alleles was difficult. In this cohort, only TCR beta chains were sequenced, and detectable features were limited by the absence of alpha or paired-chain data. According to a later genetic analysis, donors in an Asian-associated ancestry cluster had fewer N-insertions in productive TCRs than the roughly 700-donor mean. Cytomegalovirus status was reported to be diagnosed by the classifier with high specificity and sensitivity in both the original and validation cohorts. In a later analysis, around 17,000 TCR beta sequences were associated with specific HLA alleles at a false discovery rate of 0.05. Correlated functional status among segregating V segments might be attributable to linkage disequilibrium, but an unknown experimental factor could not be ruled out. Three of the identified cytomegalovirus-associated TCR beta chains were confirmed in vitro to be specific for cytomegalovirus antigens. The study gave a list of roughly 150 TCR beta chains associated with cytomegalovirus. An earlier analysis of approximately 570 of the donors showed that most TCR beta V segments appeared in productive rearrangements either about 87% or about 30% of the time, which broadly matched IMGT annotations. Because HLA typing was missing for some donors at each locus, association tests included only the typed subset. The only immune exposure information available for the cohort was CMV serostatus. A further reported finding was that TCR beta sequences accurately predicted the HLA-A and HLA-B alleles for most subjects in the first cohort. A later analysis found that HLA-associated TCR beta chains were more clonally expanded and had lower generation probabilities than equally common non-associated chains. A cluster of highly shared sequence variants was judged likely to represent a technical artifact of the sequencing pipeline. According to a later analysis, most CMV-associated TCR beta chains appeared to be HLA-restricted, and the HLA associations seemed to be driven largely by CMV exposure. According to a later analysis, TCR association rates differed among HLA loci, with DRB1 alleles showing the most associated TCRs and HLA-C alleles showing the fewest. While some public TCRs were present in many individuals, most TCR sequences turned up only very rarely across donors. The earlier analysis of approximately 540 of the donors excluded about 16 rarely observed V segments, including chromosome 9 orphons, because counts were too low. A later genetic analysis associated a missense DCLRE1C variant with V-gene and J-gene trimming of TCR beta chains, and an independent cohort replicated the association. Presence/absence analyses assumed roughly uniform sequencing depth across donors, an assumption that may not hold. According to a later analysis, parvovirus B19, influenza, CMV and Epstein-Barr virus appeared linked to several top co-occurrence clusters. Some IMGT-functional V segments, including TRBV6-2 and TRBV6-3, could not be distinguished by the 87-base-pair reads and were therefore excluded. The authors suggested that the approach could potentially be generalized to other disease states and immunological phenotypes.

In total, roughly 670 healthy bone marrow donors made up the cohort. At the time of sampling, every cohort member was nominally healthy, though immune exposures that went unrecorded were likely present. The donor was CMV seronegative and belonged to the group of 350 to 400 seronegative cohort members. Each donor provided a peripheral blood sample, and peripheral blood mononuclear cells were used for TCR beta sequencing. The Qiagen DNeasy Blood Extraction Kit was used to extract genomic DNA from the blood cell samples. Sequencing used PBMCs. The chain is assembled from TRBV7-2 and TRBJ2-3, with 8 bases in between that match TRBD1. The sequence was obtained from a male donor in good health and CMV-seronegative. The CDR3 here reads CASKKAGGSDTQYF. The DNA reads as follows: TGTGCCAGCAAGAAGGCAGGGGGCTCAGATACGCAGTATTTT.